The sequence of this T cell receptor beta chain was determined in a study of blood T cells in healthy people across ages. Overall study findings and caveats: No one knew whether donors had CMV, which possibly confounded expanded clonotype changes.

For the second PCR, which ran for about 6 to 11 cycles, a sample-barcoded 5' primer and a J-beta primer mix were used. From the 5' RACE reads, TCRdb called clonotypes with MiXCR, one entry per CDR3 protein. Of 700,000 or so distinct CDR3 sequences listed, 20% to 25% are singletons. There are a few counts of this clonotype. The antigen is undetermined. The sequenced material came from blood. This clonotype originated in a man in his 70s in good health.

The CDR3 is CASPKPPSTGELFF. The CDR3, as DNA: TGTGCCAGCCCCAAGCCGCCGTCCACCGGGGAGCTGTTTTTT. The rearrangement uses TRBV12-3 or TRBV12-4 and TRBJ2-2; no clear D gene. V was shortened by 8 bases and J by 4 bases, with 14 bases between the two germline ends. The CDR3 runs to 14 residues.